The T cell receptor beta chain under discussion was sequenced for a study of preoperative IRX-2 immunotherapy in early breast cancer. Documented treatment: preoperative locoregional IRX-2 cytokine immunotherapy. Patients received preoperative, locoregional IRX-2 cytokine immunotherapy in a phase Ib study. The V and J ends lost 4 bases and 3 bases respectively, with 12 bases between them. The CDR3 runs to 15 residues. The germline V gene encodes CDR1 SGHNT and CDR2 YENEEA. The table came from immunoSEQ multiplex PCR; TCRdb's copy has only in-frame clones and leaves some out. The repertoire includes approximately 38,000 clones, roughly 80% of them detected once, and nearly 1.5% sits in the top ten.

The input for sequencing was lymph node tissue, taken after IRX-2 immunotherapy. This receptor was obtained from a human donor with breast cancer. The chain couples TRBV11-3 to TRBJ2-2; no reliable D call. The CDR3 here is CASSSASGHTGELFF. In DNA, the CDR3 is TGTGCCAGCAGCTCCGCATCCGGCCACACCGGGGAGCTGTTTTTT.